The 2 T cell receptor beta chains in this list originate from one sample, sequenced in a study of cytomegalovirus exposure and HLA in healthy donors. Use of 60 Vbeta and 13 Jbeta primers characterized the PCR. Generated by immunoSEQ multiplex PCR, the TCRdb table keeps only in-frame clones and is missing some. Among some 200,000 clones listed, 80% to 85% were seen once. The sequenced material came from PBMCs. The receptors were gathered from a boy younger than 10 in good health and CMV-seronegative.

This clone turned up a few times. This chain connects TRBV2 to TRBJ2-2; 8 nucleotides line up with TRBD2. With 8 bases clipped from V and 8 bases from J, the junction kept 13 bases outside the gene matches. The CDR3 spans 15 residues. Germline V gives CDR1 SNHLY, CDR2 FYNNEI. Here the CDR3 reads CASRLAGGRPGELFF. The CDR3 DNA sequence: TGTGCCAGCCGACTGGCGGGGGGACGACCTGGGGAGCTGTTTTTT.

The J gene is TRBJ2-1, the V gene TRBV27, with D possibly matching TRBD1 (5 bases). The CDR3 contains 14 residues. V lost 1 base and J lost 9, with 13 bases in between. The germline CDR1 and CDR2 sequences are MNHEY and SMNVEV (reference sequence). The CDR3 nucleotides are TGTGCCAGCAGTTTATGGCAGGGTACTGGTGAGCAGTTCTTC. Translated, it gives CASSLWQGTGEQFF.